The clone carrying this T cell receptor beta chain was seen a handful of times. What it binds is unknown. Germline trimming cut 5 bases from V and 7 bases from J; bases unmatched to any gene: 10. The germline V gene has CDR1 SGHTA and CDR2 FQGNSA. The CDR3 loop spans 15 amino acids. Template-switching 5'RACE yielded the TCR cDNA; a universal primer site and UMIs were added in the process. Each CDR3 protein gets one entry after TCRdb re-called the 5' RACE reads with MiXCR. In the table there are roughly 500,000 distinct CDR3 sequences, roughly 19% of which are singletons. These data are taken from a study of T cells after yellow fever vaccination. Study-level points and caveats: Reappearing after the booster were most of the clones from primary vaccination (around 96% CD4, approximately 85% CD8).

J is TRBJ2-2 and V is TRBV7-2, with TRBD1 identical over 7 bases. Sequenced material: PBMCs, taken 15 days after the yellow fever booster vaccination. The clonotype was recovered from a man aged 25 to 45 who received the YFV17D yellow fever vaccine. CDR3 sequence: CASSLLRGLGGELFF. Here the CDR3 DNA reads TGTGCCAGCAGCCTCCTGAGGGGGCTTGGCGGGGAGCTGTTTTTT.